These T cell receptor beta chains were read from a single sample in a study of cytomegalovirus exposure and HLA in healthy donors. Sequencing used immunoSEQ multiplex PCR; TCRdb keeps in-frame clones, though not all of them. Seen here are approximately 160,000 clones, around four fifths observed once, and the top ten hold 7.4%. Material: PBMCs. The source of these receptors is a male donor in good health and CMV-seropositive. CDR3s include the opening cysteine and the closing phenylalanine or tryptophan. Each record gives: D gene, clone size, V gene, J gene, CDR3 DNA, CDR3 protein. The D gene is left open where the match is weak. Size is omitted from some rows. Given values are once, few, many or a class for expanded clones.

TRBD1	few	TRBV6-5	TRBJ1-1	TGTGCCAGCAGGGCGACAGGGCGAATGAACACTGAAGCTTTCTTT	CASRATGRMNTEAFF
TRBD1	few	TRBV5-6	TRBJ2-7	TGTGCCAGCAGCGTACAGGGGATTTCCTACGAGCAGTACTTC	CASSVQGISYEQYF
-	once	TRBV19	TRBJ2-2	TGTGCCAGTAAAGGGGCAGGGGACACCGGGGAGCTGTTTTTT	CASKGAGDTGELFF
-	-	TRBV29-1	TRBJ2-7	TGCAGCGTTGAAGAGGGGGGCGAGCAGTACTTC	CSVEEGGEQYF
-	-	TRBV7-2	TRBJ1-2	TGTGCCAGCAGCTTAGCGGCGGAGACTAACTATGGCTACACCTTC	CASSLAAETNYGYTF
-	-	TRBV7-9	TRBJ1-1	TGTTCCAGCAGCTCCGGGAGACCTGAAGCTTTCTTT	CSSSSGRPEAFF
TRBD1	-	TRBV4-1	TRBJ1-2	TGCGCCAGCAGCCAAGATAGGGGGACAGGTTTAGGCTACACCTTC	CASSQDRGTGLGYTF
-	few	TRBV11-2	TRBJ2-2	TGTGCCAGCAGCTTTCCGTGGGGGGGCGACCTAGGGGACACCGGGGAGCTGTTTTTT	CASSFPWGGDLGDTGELFF
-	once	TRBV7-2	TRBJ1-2	TGTGCCAGCAGCTTAGGGGGGGGGCGGGACGATGGCTACACCTTC	CASSLGGGRDDGYTF
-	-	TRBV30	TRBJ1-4	TGTGCCTGCTCCCCGGGACACCTCAATGAAAAACTGTTTTTT	CACSPGHLNEKLFF
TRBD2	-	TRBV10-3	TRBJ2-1	TGTGCCATCAGTGAGTCGACCGCTAGCGGGGGGACAGGCGAGCAGTTCTTC	CAISESTASGGTGEQFF
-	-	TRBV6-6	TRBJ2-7	TGTGCCAGCAGTGACAGCTACGAGCAGTACTTC	CASSDSYEQYF
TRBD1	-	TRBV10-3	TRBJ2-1	TGTGCCATCAGACCGGGACAGGGGGCCGATGAGCAGTTCTTC	CAIRPGQGADEQFF
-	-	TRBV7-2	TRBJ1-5	TGTGCCAGCAGCCCAGACAGTAATCAGCCCCAGCATTTT	CASSPDSNQPQHF
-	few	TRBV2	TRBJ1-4	TGTGCCGAGGGGGGGGCGCATGAAGAAAAACTGTTTTTT	CAEGGAHEEKLFF
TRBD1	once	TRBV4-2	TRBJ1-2	TGTGCCAGCAGCCAAGAAGGGACAGGGGGGAGGGGCTACACCTTC	CASSQEGTGGRGYTF
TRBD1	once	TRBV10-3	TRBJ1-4	TGTGCCATCAGTGACCCTACAGGGGGCGTAAGGGAAAAACTGTTTTTT	CAISDPTGGVREKLFF
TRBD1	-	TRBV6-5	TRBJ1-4	TGTGCCAGCAGCCTGGGACAGGGAGGTGAAAAACTGTTTTTT	CASSLGQGGEKLFF
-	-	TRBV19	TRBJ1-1	TGTGCCACCCAAGTTTGGGGGGGAGCTTTCTTT	CATQVWGGAFF
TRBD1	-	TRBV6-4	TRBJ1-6	TGTGCCAGCCGGGACAGGGACGGCTCACCCCTCCACTTT	CASRDRDGSPLHF
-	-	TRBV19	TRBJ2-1	TGTGCCAGTAGTCACTACAATGAGCAGTTCTTC	CASSHYNEQFF
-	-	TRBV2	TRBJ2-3	TGTGCCAGCACCGGCAGGCGGGGCTACACAGATACGCAGTATTTT	CASTGRRGYTDTQYF
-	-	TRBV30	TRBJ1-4	TGTGCCTGGAGTCACCGGGGGTCAGATGAAAAACTGTTTTTT	CAWSHRGSDEKLFF
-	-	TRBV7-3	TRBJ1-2	TGTGCCAGCAGCTCAGGCAGGGGTGAGGGCTACACCTTC	CASSSGRGEGYTF
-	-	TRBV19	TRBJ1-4	TGTGCCAGTAGTATAGACAGGGGAACTAATGAAAAACTGTTTTTT	CASSIDRGTNEKLFF
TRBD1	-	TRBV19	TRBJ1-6	TGTGCCAGTAGCCCAACAGGGGATAATTCACCCCTCCACTTT	CASSPTGDNSPLHF
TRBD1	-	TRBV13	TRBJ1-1	TGTGCCAGCAGCTCCGAACAGGGGGTTGGAGGCACTGAAGCTTTCTTT	CASSSEQGVGGTEAFF
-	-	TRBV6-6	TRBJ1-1	TGTGCCAGCACCCGAGCGAATGCCATGAACACTGAAGCTTTCTTT	CASTRANAMNTEAFF
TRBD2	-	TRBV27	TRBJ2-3	TGTGCCAGCAGCCCCGGGGAGGGAACTACAGATACGCAGTATTTT	CASSPGEGTTDTQYF
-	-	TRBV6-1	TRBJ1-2	TGTGCCAACCGACAGGACGGGCCTCCTAATGGCTACACCTTC	CANRQDGPPNGYTF
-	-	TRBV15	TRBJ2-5	TGTGCCACCAGCATGCGATTGTGGGAGACCCAGTACTTC	CATSMRLWETQYF
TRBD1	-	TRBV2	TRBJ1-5	TGTGCCAGCAGTGCGACAGGGAATCAGCCCCAGCATTTT	CASSATGNQPQHF
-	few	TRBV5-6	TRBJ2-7	TGTGCCAGCAGCTCCACCGGGTGGGGAGACGAGCAGTACTTC	CASSSTGWGDEQYF
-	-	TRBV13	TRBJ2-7	TGTGCCAGCAGCTCCTCCGAACGGGACGAGCAGTACTTC	CASSSSERDEQYF
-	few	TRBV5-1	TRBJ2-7	TGCGCCAGCAGCTTGGGGGGGGATTGGTCCTACGAGCAGTACTTC	CASSLGGDWSYEQYF
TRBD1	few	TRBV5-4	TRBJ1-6	TGTGCCAGCAGCCCCCGAAGGGGGCGGGATTCACCCCTCCACTTT	CASSPRRGRDSPLHF
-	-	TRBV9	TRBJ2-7	TGTGCCAGCAGCGTAGCAGACGAGCAGTACTTC	CASSVADEQYF